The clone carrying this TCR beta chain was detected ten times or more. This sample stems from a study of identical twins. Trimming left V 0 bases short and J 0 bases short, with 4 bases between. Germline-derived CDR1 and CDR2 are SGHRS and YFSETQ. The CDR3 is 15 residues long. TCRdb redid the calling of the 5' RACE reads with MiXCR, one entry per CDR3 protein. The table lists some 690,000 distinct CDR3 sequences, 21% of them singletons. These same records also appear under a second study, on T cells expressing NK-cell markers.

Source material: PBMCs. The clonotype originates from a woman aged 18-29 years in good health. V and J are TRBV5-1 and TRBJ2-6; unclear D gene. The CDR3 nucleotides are TGCGCCAGCAGCTTGGGGCGCTCTGGGGCCAACGTCCTGACTTTC. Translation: CASSLGRSGANVLTF.